A single sample gave rise to the 3 T cell receptor beta chains below, sequenced in a study of OX40 agonist ivuxolimab in advanced cancers. Profiling relied on immunoSEQ multiplex PCR, and the TCRdb table lists in-frame clones only, not all of them. The sample includes tens of thousands of clones, under 90% of them seen just once. Source: CD4+ or CD8+ T cells sorted from blood, taken in a trial of the OX40 agonist ivuxolimab. The receptors originated from an adult with an advanced solid tumor such as melanoma, head and neck, liver or kidney cancer.

CDR3 residues: CASSIGPAGGLGEQFF. The CDR3 nucleotides read TGTGCCAGTAGTATTGGCCCAGCGGGGGGGCTGGGTGAGCAGTTCTTC. J is TRBJ2-1 and V is TRBV19; 10 positions agree with TRBD2. Germline V CDR1 and CDR2: LNHDA, SQIVND (reference sequence). This CDR3 comprises 16 residues. The junction had 11 bases not matched to a gene; V was cut back by 3 bases and J by 9 bases.

The chain carries TRBV9 and TRBJ2-3, with D possibly matching TRBD2 (6 bases). V lost 3 bases to trimming and J lost 6 bases, with 11 bases between them. CDR1 SGDLS and CDR2 YYNGEE come from the germline V gene. The CDR3 is 13 amino acids. The CDR3 loop reads CASSDWDSDTQYF. DNA for the CDR3: TGTGCCAGCAGCGACTGGGACTCCGATACGCAGTATTTT.

V and J are TRBV7-3 and TRBJ1-2; D is uncertain. This CDR3 has 13 residues. Per germline, CDR1 SGHTA and CDR2 FQGTGA. Trimming pared 3 bases from V and 4 bases from J, leaving 9 bases between. The CDR3 nucleotides are TGTGCCAGCAGCTTTTTGGGCAGCTATGGCTACACCTTC. It is translated as CASSFLGSYGYTF. The entire variable domain, with the rest obtained from reference TRBV7-3 and TRBJ1-2, is as follows: GAGVSQTPSNKVTEKGKYVELRCDPISGHTALYWYRQSLGQGPEFLIYFQGTGAADDSGLPNDRFFAVRPEGSVSTLKIQRTERGDSAVYLCASSFLGSYGYTFGSGTRLTVV.